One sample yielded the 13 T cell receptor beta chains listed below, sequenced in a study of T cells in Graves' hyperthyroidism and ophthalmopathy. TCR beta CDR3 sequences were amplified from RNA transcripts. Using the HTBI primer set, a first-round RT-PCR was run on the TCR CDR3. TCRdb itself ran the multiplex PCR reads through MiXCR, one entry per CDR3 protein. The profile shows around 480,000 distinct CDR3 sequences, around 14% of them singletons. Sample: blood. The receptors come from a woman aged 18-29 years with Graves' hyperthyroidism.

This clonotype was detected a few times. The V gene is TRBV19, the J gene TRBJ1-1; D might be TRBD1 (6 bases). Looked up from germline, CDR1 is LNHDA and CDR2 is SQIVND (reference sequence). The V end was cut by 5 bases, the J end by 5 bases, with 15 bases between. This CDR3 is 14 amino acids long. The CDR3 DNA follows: TGTGCCAGTAGTTACCGGGACATTATAACTGAAGCTTTCTTT. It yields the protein CASSYRDIITEAFF.

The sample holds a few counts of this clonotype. The CDR3 spells CASSEVLAGFPYQETQYF. As DNA, the CDR3 is TGCGCCAGCAGCGAGGTACTAGCGGGCTTCCCGTACCAAGAGACCCAGTACTTC. The chain carries TRBV5-1 and TRBJ2-5; 9 nucleotides match TRBD2. Unmatched junction bases numbered 13, after V lost 4 bases and J lost 0 bases. The CDR3 totals 18 residues. Germline CDR1 reads SGHRS; CDR2 reads YFSETQ.

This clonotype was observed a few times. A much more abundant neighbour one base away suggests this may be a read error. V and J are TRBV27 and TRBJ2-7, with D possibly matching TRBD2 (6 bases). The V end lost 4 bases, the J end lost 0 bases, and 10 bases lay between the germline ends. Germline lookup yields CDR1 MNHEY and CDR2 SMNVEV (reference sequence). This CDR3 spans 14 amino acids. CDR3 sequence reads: CASSSRDFSYEQYV. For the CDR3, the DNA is TGTGCCAGCAGTTCCCGGGACTTCTCCTACGAGCAGTACGTC.

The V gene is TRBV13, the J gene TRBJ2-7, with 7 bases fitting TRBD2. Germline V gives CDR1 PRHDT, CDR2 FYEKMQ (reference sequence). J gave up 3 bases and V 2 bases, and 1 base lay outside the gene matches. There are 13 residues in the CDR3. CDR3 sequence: CASSLTSDYEQYF. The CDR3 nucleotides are TGTGCCAGCAGCTTAACTAGCGACTACGAGCAGTACTTC.

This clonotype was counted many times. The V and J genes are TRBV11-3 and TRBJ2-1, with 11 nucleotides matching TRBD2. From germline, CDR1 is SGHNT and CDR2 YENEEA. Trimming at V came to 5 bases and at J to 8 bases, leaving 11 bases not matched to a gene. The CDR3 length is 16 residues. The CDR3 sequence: CASSLGTSGFPDEQFF. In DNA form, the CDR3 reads TGTGCCAGCAGCCTCGGGACTAGCGGTTTTCCCGATGAGCAGTTCTTC.

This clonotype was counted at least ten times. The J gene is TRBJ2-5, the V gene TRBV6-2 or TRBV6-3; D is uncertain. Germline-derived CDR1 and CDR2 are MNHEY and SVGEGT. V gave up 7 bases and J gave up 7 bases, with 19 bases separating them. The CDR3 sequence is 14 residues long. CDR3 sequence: CASTNLNSMGTQYF. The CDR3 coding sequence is TGTGCCAGCACCAATCTGAACAGTATGGGGACCCAGTACTTC.

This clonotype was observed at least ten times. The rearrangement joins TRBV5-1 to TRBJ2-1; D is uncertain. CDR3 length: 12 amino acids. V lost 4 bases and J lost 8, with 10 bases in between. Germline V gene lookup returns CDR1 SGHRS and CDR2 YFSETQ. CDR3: CASSDRGHEQFF. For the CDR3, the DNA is TGCGCCAGCAGCGATAGAGGACATGAGCAGTTCTTC.

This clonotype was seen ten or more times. CDR3 region: CAISEGYEQYV. For the CDR3, the DNA is TGTGCCATCAGTGAAGGCTACGAGCAGTACGTC. V is TRBV10-3 and J is TRBJ2-7; D unresolved. The CDR3 is 11 amino acids. Trimming pared 3 bases from V and 3 bases from J, leaving 3 bases between. Germline values: CDR1 ENHRY, CDR2 SYGVKD.

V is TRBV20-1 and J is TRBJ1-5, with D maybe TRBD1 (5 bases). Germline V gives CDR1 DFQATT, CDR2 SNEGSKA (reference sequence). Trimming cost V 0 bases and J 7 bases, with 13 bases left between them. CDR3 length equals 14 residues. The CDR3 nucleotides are TGCAGTGCTAGAGAGGTGGCAGGGAAACAGCCCCAGCATTTT. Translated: CSAREVAGKQPQHF.

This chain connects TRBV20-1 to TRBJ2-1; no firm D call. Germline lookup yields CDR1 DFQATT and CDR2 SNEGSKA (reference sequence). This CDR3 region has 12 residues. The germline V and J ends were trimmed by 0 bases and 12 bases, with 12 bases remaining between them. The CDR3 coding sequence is TGCAGTGCTAGAGAGACCTTCAAGGCGCAGTTCTTC. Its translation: CSARETFKAQFF.

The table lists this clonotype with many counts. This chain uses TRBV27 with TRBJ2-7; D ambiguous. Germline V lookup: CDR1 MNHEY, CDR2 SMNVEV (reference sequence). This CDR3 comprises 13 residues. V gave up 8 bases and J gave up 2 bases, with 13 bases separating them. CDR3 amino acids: CASGSPGPYEQYV. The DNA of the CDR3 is TGTGCCAGCGGTAGCCCGGGCCCCTACGAGCAGTACGTC.

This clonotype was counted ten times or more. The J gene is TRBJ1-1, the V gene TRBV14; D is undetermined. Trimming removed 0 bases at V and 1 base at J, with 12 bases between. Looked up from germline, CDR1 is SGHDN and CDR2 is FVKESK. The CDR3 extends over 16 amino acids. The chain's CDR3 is CASSQDLLVANTEAFF. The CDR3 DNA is TGTGCCAGCAGCCAAGATCTGCTGGTTGCGAACACTGAAGCTTTCTTT.

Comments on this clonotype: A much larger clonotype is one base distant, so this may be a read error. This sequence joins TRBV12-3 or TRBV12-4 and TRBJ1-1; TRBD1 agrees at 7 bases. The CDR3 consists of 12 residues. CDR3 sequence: CASSEPKTGTLF. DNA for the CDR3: TGTGCCAGCAGTGAGCCAAAGACAGGGACACTCTTT.